This TCR beta chain was documented in a study of cytomegalovirus exposure and HLA in healthy donors. Regarding this clone: The target antigen is unknown. The same CDR3 also results from other DNA sequences found in this sample.

The donors belonged to the roughly 110-subject validation cohort, separate from the approximately 670-subject first cohort. The germline CDR1 and CDR2 sequences are SGHDT and YYEEEE. There are 13 residues in the CDR3. V was pared by 2 bases and J by 3 bases, with 1 base of the junction left unmatched. Sequenced by immunoSEQ multiplex PCR; TCRdb stores in-frame clones only, minus some. The data show about 150,000 clones, 70% to 90% seen once. Study-level results: Subsequent analysis revealed that first-cohort TCR clusters tended to co-occur in the 120 validation repertoires. A list of 150 to 200 TCR beta chains associated with cytomegalovirus was given. Most TCR sequences were seen very rarely across donors, but some public TCRs occurred in many.

This chain uses TRBV5-6 with TRBJ1-2; TRBD1 matches at 7 bases. Source material: PBMCs. This sequence was found in a young man in good health and CMV-seropositive. The CDR3 protein is CASSFQGDYGYTF. The CDR3 DNA follows: TGTGCCAGCAGCTTCCAGGGGGACTATGGCTACACCTTC.